This passage covers 3 T cell receptor beta chains from one sample sequenced in a study of CD8+CD57+ T cells in acquired aplastic anemia (dated by TCRdb to 2016 to 2019). TCRdb shows the sequencer as Illumina HiSeq 2000. Genomic DNA was used as template for profiling of TCR beta VDJ combinations and CDR3 sequences. TCRdb itself trimmed the public reads at Q25 with fastp, ran MiXCR and retained productive beta chains. Merged by CDR3 protein, the rows form single entries marked with the most common genes and DNA. The sample records about 180,000 distinct CDR3 sequences, roughly 50% of which are singletons. Together, the top ten hold about 1.8% of the sample. Patients chosen for sequencing had shown expansion of CD8+CD57+ cells by flow cytometry. Sequenced: sorted CD4+, CD8+, or CD8+CD57+ T cells (not recorded which) from PBMCs. The receptors originated from a human donor with aplastic anemia.

About this clonotype: One end of the junction varies from germline; a read error may be responsible. J is TRBJ1-2 and V is TRBV10-2; maybe TRBD1 (6 bases). Per germline, CDR1 WSHSY and CDR2 SAAADI. This CDR3 spans 13 amino acids. CDR3 region: CASSNREGYGYTF. The CDR3 region has the DNA TGTGCCAGCAGCAACAGGGAAGGCTATGGCTACACCTTC.

This clonotype was counted many times. The chain recombines TRBV24-1 with TRBJ2-5; 7 bases fit TRBD1. The V gene end was trimmed by 4 bases and the J gene end by 1 base; junction bases not matched to a gene: 8. CDR1 KGHDR and CDR2 SFDVKD come from the germline V gene. This CDR3 contains 16 residues. This CDR3 is CATSDRDRPPQETQYF. The DNA for the CDR3 is TGTGCCACCAGTGACAGGGACAGACCCCCCCAAGAGACCCAGTACTTC.

This clonotype was counted many times. The chain links TRBV12-3 or TRBV12-4 to TRBJ1-1; 10 bases align to TRBD1. CDR3 length equals 15 residues. The V and J ends lost 7 bases and 2 bases, in that order; junction bases with no gene match: 7. CDR3 sequence: CASMGDRGRNTEAFF. DNA of the CDR3: TGTGCCAGCATGGGGGACAGGGGACGTAACACTGAAGCTTTCTTT.